This T cell receptor beta chain was observed in a study of blood T cell repertoires in COVID-19. Study background: Samples taken during acute and convalescent COVID-19 were collected in the United States, Italy and Spain.

The CDR3 has 12 amino acids. V lost 10 bases and J lost 5, with 11 bases in between. Looked up from germline, CDR1 is MDHEN and CDR2 is SYDVKM. TCRdb's copy holds only in-frame clones and misses some; the assay was immunoSEQ multiplex PCR. The sample lists under 250,000 clones; just under 85% were seen once. Recruits, aged 18 to 89 years, lived in 24 US areas. The receptor was isolated from a woman between 40 and 50 years old with acute COVID-19. The V call is TRBV28, the J call TRBJ1-4; D gene uncertain. Source material: PBMCs or T cells enriched from blood (not recorded which). CDR3 bases: TGTGCCACCTCGAACCGGAATGAAAAACTGTTTTTT. This codes for CATSNRNEKLFF.